These T cell receptor beta chains were read from a single sample in a study of blood T cell repertoires in COVID-19. Method: immunoSEQ multiplex PCR; TCRdb's copy keeps in-frame clones and lacks some. In the table there are some 66,000 clones, around 90% of which are singletons. The sample comprised peripheral blood. Receptor source: a human donor with active COVID-19. The donor label of this sample is uncertain. Both conserved end residues are part of each CDR3. Expanded clones get a size class; other rows say once, few or many, or leave the size out.

V	J	size	CDR3
TRBV19	TRBJ2-7	NA	CASSIGLEDYEQYF
TRBV1	TRBJ2-7	NA	CTSSQAPAGDSYEQYF
TRBV12-3/TRBV12-4	TRBJ2-1	NA	CASSLTKGNEQFF
TRBV27	TRBJ2-3	NA	CASSYRGLSTDTQYF
TRBV6-5	TRBJ2-5	NA	CASSPSVSQETQYF
TRBV28	TRBJ1-3	once	CASSLWYRDSGNTIYF
TRBV7-3	TRBJ2-2	NA	CASSLRAGGPGELFF
TRBV30	TRBJ1-3	NA	CAWSTLWTGASGNTIYF
TRBV7-8	TRBJ1-4	NA	CASSPTGLFSRGEKLFF
TRBV12-3/TRBV12-4	TRBJ2-7	NA	CASSPQITGEQYF
TRBV7-8	TRBJ1-1	NA	CASSGQGRVTEAFF
TRBV13	TRBJ2-1	NA	CASSPRTSFLLFF
TRBV24-1	TRBJ2-1	NA	CATSDPSGGGEQFF
TRBV5-4	TRBJ2-5	NA	CASSLKVAGGGETQYF
TRBV27	TRBJ2-3	NA	CASSSHTDTQYF
TRBV7-2	TRBJ2-5	NA	CASSLEVSGGLTQYF